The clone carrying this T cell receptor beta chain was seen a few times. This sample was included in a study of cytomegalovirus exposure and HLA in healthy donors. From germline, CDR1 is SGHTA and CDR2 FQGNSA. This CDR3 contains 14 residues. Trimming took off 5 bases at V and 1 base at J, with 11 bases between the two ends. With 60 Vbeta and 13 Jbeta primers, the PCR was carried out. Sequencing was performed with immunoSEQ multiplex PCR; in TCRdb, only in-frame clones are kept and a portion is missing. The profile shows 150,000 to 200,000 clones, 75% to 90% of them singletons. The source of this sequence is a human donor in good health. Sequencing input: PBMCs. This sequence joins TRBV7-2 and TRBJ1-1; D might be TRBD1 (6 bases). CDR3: CASSPSDRNTEAFF. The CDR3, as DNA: TGTGCCAGCAGCCCCTCGGACAGGAACACTGAAGCTTTCTTT. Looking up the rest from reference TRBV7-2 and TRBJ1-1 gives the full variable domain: GAGVSQSPSNKVTEKGKDVELRCDPISGHTALYWYRQSLGQGLEFLIYFQGNSAPDKSGLPSDRFSAERTGGSVSTLTIQRTQQEDSAVYLCASSPSDRNTEAFFGQGTRLTVV.